This TCR beta chain was recovered during a study of T cells in Graves' hyperthyroidism and ophthalmopathy. The table lists this clonotype with many counts. Exclusion of a patient resulted from uncontrolled infection, other autoimmune disease, pregnancy or lactation. RNA transcripts served as the template for amplifying TCR beta CDR3 regions. TCR CDR3 regions were first amplified by RT-PCR with HTBI primers. TCRdb itself ran the multiplex PCR reads through MiXCR, one entry per CDR3 protein. The sample includes around 600,000 distinct CDR3 sequences, around 14% seen only once; the top ten take less than 9.5%. The clonotype originates from a woman younger than 45 with Graves' hyperthyroidism. The sample comprised blood.

The CDR3, as DNA: TGTGCCAGCAGTGACAGGGTTAGCAATCAGCCCCAGCATTTT. Encoded protein: CASSDRVSNQPQHF. The J gene is TRBJ1-5, the V gene TRBV28; 7 positions match TRBD1. V was clipped by 5 bases and J by 0 bases; unmatched bases: 1. The CDR3 totals 14 residues. Germline V gene lookup returns CDR1 MDHEN and CDR2 SYDVKM. The whole variable domain, filled in from reference TRBV28 and TRBJ1-5, reads DVKVTQSSRYLVKRTGEKVFLECVQDMDHENMFWYRQDPGLGLRLIYFSYDVKMKEKGDIPEGYSVSREKKERFSLILESASTNQTSMYLCASSDRVSNQPQHFGDGTRLSIL.